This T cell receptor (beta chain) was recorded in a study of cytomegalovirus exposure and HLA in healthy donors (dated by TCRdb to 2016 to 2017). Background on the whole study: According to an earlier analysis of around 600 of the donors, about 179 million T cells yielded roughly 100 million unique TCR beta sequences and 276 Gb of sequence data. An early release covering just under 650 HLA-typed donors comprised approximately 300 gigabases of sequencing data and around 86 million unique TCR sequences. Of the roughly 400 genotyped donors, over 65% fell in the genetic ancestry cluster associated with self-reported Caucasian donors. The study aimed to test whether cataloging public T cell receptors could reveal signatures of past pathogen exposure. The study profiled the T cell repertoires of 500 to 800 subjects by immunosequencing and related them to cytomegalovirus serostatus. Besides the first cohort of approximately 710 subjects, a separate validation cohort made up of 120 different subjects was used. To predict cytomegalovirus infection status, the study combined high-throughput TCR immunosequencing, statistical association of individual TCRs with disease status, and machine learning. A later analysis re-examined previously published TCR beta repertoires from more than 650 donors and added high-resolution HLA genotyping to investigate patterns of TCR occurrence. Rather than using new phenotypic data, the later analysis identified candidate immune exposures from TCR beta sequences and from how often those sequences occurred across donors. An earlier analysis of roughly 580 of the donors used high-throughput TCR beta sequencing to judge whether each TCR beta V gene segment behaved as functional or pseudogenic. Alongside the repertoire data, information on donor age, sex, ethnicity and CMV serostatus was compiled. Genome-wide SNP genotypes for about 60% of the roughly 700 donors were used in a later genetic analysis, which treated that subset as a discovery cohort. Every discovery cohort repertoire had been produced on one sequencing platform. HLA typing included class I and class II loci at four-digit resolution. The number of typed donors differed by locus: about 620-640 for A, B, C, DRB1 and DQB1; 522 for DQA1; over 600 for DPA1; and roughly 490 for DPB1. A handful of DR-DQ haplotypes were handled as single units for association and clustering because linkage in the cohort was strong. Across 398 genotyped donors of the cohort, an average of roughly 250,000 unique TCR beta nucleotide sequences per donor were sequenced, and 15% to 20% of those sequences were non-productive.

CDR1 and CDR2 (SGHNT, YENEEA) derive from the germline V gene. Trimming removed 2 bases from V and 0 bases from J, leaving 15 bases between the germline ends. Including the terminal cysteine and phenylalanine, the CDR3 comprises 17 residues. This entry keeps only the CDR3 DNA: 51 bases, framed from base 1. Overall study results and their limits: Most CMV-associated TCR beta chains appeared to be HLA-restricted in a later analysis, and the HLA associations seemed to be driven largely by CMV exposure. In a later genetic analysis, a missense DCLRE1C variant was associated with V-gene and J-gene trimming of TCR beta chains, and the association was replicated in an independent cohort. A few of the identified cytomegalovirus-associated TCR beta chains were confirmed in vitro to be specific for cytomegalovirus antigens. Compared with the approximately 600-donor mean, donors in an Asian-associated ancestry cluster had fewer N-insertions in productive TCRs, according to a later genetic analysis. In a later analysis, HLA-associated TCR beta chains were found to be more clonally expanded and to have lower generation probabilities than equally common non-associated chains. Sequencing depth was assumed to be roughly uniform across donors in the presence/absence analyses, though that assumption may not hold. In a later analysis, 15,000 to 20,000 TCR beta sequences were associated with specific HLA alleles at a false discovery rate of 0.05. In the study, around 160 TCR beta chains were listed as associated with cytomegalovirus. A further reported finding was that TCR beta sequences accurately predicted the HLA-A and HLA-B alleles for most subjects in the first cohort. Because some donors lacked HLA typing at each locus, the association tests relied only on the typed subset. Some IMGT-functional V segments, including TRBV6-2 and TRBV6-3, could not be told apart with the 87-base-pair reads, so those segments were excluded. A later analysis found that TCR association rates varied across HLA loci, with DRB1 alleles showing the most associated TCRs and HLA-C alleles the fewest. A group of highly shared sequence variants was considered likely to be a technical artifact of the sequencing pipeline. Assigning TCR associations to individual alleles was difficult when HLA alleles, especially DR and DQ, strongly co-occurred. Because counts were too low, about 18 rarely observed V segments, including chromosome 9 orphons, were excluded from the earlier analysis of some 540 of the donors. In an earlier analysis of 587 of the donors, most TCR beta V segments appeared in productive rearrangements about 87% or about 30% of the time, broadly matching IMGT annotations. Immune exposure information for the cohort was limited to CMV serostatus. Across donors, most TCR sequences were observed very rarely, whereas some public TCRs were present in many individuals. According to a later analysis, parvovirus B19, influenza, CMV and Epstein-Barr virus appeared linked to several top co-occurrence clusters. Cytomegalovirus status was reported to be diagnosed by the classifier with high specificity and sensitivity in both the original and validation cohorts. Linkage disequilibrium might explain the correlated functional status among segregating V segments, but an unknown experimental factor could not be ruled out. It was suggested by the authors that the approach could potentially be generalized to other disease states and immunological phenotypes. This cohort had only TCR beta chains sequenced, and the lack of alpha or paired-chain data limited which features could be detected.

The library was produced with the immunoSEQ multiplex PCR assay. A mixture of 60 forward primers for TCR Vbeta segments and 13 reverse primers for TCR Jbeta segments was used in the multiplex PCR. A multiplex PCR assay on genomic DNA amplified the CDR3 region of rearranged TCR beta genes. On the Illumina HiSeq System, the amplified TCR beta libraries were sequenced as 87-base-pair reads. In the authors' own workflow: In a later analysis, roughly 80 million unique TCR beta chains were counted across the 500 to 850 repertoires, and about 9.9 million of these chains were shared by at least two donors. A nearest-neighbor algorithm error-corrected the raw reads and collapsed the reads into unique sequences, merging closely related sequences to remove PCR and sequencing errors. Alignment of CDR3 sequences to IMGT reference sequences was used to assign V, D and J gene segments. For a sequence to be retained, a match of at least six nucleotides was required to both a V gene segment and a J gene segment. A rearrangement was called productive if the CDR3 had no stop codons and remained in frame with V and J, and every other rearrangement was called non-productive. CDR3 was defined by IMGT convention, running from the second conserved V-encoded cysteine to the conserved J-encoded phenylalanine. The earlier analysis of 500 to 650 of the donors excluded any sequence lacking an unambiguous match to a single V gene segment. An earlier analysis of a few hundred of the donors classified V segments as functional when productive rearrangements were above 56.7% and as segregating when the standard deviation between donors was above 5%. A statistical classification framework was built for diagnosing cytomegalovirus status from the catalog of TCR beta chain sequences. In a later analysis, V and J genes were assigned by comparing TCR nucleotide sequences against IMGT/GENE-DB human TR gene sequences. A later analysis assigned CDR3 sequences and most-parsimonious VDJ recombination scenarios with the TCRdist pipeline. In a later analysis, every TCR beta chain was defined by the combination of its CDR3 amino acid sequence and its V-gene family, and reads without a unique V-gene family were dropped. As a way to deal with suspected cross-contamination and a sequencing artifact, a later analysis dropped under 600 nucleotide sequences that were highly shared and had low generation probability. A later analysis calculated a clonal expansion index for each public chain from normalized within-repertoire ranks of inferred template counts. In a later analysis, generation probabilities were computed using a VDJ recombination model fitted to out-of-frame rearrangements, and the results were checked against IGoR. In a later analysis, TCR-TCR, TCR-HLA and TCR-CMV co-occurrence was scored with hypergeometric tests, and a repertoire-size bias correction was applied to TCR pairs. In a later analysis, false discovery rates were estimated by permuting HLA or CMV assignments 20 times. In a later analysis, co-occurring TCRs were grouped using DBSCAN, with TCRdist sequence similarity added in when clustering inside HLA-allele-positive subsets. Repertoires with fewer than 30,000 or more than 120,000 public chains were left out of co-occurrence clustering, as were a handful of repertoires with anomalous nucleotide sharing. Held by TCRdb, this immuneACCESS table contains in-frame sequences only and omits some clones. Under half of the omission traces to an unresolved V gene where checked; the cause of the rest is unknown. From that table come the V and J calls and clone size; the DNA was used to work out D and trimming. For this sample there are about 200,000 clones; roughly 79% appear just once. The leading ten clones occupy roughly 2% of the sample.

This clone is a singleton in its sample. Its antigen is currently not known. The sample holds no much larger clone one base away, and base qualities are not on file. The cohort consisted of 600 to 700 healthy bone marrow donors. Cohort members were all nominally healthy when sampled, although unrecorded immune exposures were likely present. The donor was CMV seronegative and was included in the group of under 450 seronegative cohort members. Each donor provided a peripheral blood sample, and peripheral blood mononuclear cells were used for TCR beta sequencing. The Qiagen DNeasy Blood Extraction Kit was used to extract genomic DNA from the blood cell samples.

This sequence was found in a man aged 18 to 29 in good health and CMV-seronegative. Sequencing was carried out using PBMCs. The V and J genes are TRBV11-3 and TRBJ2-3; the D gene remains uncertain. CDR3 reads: CASSLRLSDSSTDTQYF. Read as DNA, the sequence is TGTGCCAGCAGCTTACGACTCTCCGATTCTAGCACAGATACGCAGTATTTT.